These 5 T cell receptor beta chains were all obtained from the same sample, sequenced in a study of T cell responses to AZD1222 COVID-19 vaccine. TCRdb's copy holds only in-frame clones and misses some; the assay was immunoSEQ multiplex PCR. The sample gives under 150,000 clones, around 85% of which show up once; roughly 2.4% is in the top ten. The sequences come from peripheral blood, collected on day 0 of AZD1222 vaccination. These receptors were taken from an adult in good health.

This chain links TRBV27 with TRBJ1-2; 9 nucleotides align to TRBD1. CDR3 length equals 13 residues. The germline V gene encodes CDR1 MNHEY and CDR2 SMNVEV (reference sequence). After removal of 2 bases from V and 6 bases from J, the junction contained 1 base not matched to a gene. DNA for the CDR3: TGTGCCAGCAGTTTAGGACAGGGGCATGGCTACACCTTC. Protein product: CASSLGQGHGYTF.

The J gene is TRBJ1-5, the V gene TRBV28, with 8 bases lining up with TRBD1. The CDR3 has 17 amino acids. J gave up 2 bases and V 11 bases, and 17 bases lay outside the gene matches. Germline V gene data show CDR1 as MDHEN and CDR2 as SYDVKM. CDR3 sequence reads: CASRRQGAVEGNQPQHF. In DNA form, the CDR3 reads TGTGCCTCCCGACGGCAGGGGGCCGTAGAGGGCAATCAGCCCCAGCATTTT.

This chain joins TRBV30 and TRBJ1-5, with D maybe TRBD1 (5 bases). Trimming took 1 base from V and 4 from J, leaving 20 bases between them. Germline assignment: CDR1 GTSNPN and CDR2 SVGIG (reference sequence). The CDR3 is made up of 17 amino acids. This CDR3 reads CAWSAQGRLRGNQPQHF. The DNA for the CDR3 is TGTGCCTGGAGTGCCCAGGGACGATTAAGAGGGAATCAGCCCCAGCATTTT.

This clone was observed a handful of times. This sequence joins TRBV2 and TRBJ2-7; D could derive from TRBD1 or TRBD2 (5 bases each). Germline loops: CDR1 SNHLY, CDR2 FYNNEI. V gave up 6 bases and J gave up 3 bases, with 15 bases separating them. This CDR3 is built from 14 residues. For the CDR3, the DNA is TGTGCCAGCAGAGCCGGGACGGACCTCTACGAGCAGTACTTC. It yields the protein CASRAGTDLYEQYF.

This chain connects TRBV6-5 to TRBJ2-5; TRBD1 matches 8 bases. V trimming: 4 bases; J trimming: 5 bases; junction bases outside the gene matches: 9. CDR1 and CDR2 from the germline V gene are MNHEY and SVGAGI. There are 15 residues in the CDR3. The chain's CDR3 is CASSFDRGQHETQYF. Here the CDR3 DNA reads TGTGCCAGCAGTTTCGACAGGGGCCAGCACGAGACCCAGTACTTC.